The clone carrying this TCR beta chain was observed at least ten times. Antigen: not known. This sample is part of a study of T cell repertoires in cytomegalovirus infection. Study information: Evidence of both CMV infection and a matching HLA type came from public TCR beta signatures.

With 1 base removed from V and 12 bases from J, the gap between germline ends came to 7 bases. Germline V CDR1 and CDR2: SGHTA, FQGNSA. This CDR3 contains 12 residues. The study's findings and limits: Clonotypes of TCR beta that were HLA-C-restricted and CMV-specific dominated the ex vivo response.

From the reads, TCRdb called clonotypes with MiXCR, one entry per CDR3 protein. Here the sample spans about 460,000 distinct CDR3 sequences, around 11% being singletons. Sequencing was carried out using PBMCs. The V and J genes are TRBV7-2 and TRBJ1-6, with D unclear. The origin of this receptor is a human donor in good health (CMV status not recorded). Some clones in this sample may be carry-over from other donors' samples. CDR3 coding DNA: TGTGCCAGCAGCTTAGTGGCAGGACCCCTCCACTTT. It is translated as CASSLVAGPLHF. The variable domain in full, with the rest retrieved from reference TRBV7-2 and TRBJ1-6, is GAGVSQSPSNKVTEKGKDVELRCDPISGHTALYWYRQSLGQGLEFLIYFQGNSAPDKSGLPSDRFSAERTGGSVSTLTIQRTQQEDSAVYLCASSLVAGPLHFGNGTRLTVT.